This TCR beta chain was sequenced for a study of blood T cell repertoires in COVID-19. From germline, CDR1 is LNHDA and CDR2 SQIVND (reference sequence). The CDR3 is made up of 13 amino acids. V lost 3 bases, J lost 8 bases, and 13 bases lay in between. In the study's own analysis: How many nucleated cells were present was estimated from reference gene primer amplification. This table comes from immunoSEQ multiplex PCR, and its TCRdb copy is limited to in-frame clones, with some not included. V and J calls and clone size are those listed in that table; D and trimming were worked out from the DNA. Among roughly 190,000 clones, 75% to 90% were seen once, and the ten largest hold approximately 6.5%.

The chain has TRBV19 and TRBJ1-2; D might be TRBD1 (5 bases). Sequencing used peripheral blood. The receptor comes from a woman aged 40 to 50 with acute or convalescent COVID-19. The CDR3 DNA is TGTGCCAGTAGTATCTCAGGGTTCCTCGGCTACACCTTC. Translating gives CASSISGFLGYTF.